Given below is one T cell receptor beta chain in context. Sequencing was performed with immunoSEQ multiplex PCR; in TCRdb, only in-frame clones are kept and a portion is missing. The data contain 60,000 to 75,000 clones, 95% to 97% of them singletons. This CDR3 is built from 19 residues. From germline, CDR1 is SGHTA and CDR2 FQGNSA. V lost 1 base to trimming and J lost 0 bases; unmatched junction nucleotides: 12. The sample originates from a study of technical replicates of blood from several donors. V gene TRBV7-2 combines with J gene TRBJ1-1, with TRBD1 matching 9 bases. This clonotype was obtained from a human donor in good health. The sample comprised T cells isolated from PBMCs. CDR3 protein: CASSLVPPQGAILNTEAFF. Written as DNA, the CDR3 is TGTGCCAGCAGCTTAGTCCCCCCACAGGGGGCTATTTTGAACACTGAAGCTTTCTTT.